These 26 T cell receptor beta chains were sequenced from one sample in a study of cytomegalovirus exposure and HLA in healthy donors (dated by TCRdb to about 2017). Libraries came from the immunoSEQ multiplex PCR assay. For the multiplex PCR, a mixture combining 60 forward primers for TCR Vbeta segments and 13 reverse primers for TCR Jbeta segments was used. Sourced from immuneACCESS, this table was stored by TCRdb with only in-frame sequences that have V and J called. A share of the clones is absent; for the studies checked, an unresolved V gene accounts for under half, and the remainder has no known explanation. The sample table lists roughly 150,000 clones, 76% of them with a count of one. The ten most abundant clones make up 1.5% to 2% of the sample. The sample consisted of PBMCs. The receptors here all came from a woman aged 40-49 years in good health and CMV-seronegative.

The chain recombines TRBV19 with TRBJ1-4, with 8 nucleotides matching TRBD1. Germline loops: CDR1 LNHDA, CDR2 SQIVND (reference sequence). The J segment lost 8 bases and the V segment lost 5 bases, leaving 7 bases of the junction unmatched. CDR3 length: 14 amino acids. The CDR3 is CASSYTGGWEKLFF. In DNA form, the CDR3 reads TGTGCCAGTAGTTACACAGGGGGATGGGAAAAACTGTTTTTT.

The genes are TRBV6-5 and TRBJ2-7; 7 nucleotides line up with TRBD1. With V trimmed by 5 bases and J by 4 bases, 11 bases remained unmatched. The CDR3 totals 15 residues. The germline V gene encodes CDR1 MNHEY and CDR2 SVGAGI. The chain's CDR3 is CASSASGTDSYEQYF. The CDR3 nucleotides read TGTGCCAGCAGTGCTTCCGGGACAGACTCTTACGAGCAGTACTTC.

This clone was detected many times. In DNA form, the CDR3 reads TGTGCCAGCAGCTTGGATAGATACGGACTAGCGGGAGATACGCAGTATTTT. This codes for CASSLDRYGLAGDTQYF. The rearrangement uses TRBV5-4 and TRBJ2-3; TRBD2 matches 11 bases. The CDR3 has 17 amino acids. The V gene's germline CDR1 is SGHNT and CDR2 YYREEE (reference sequence). V was clipped by 0 bases and J by 5 bases; unmatched bases: 8. The entire variable domain, with the rest obtained from reference TRBV5-4 and TRBJ2-3, is as follows: ETGVTQSPTHLIKTRGQQVTLRCSSQSGHNTVSWYQQALGQGPQFIFQYYREEENGRGNFPPRFSGLQFPNYSSELNVNALELDDSALYLCASSLDRYGLAGDTQYFGPGTRLTVL.

The chain is built from TRBV5-6 and TRBJ2-3, with TRBD1 as a possible D gene (6 bases). Deletions cut 4 bases from V and 4 bases from J, with 22 bases between. CDR1 is SGHDT, CDR2 YYEEEE, per germline. The CDR3 runs to 17 residues. In DNA, the CDR3 is TGTGCCAGCAGCCCGACGCGGCAGGGGCGTTTGGCAGATACGCAGTATTTT. Amino acids: CASSPTRQGRLADTQYF.

This clone came up once. This rearrangement joins TRBV27 to TRBJ1-2; 7 bases are shared with TRBD1. V lost 10 bases, J lost 9 bases, and 23 bases stayed unmatched. This CDR3 comprises 16 residues. Germline CDR1 reads MNHEY; CDR2 reads SMNVEV (reference sequence). CDR3 loop: CATHRRPGQLSASYTF. For the CDR3, the DNA is TGTGCCACCCACCGTCGCCCGGGACAGCTCTCCGCAAGCTACACCTTC.

The V and J genes are TRBV2 and TRBJ1-2; 7 positions agree with TRBD1. J gave up 1 base and V 4 bases, and 6 bases lay outside the gene matches. The CDR3 has 15 amino acids. Germline loops: CDR1 SNHLY, CDR2 FYNNEI. CDR3 in DNA: TGTGCCAGCAGTGGGGGGACAGCTAATAACTATGGCTACACCTTC. This codes for CASSGGTANNYGYTF.

The chain links TRBV28 to TRBJ1-2, with 7 bases that match TRBD1. The V segment lost 5 bases and the J segment 4 bases; nucleotides outside the gene matches: 13. This CDR3 spans 16 amino acids. Germline V gene sequence: CDR1 MDHEN, CDR2 SYDVKM. The CDR3 coding sequence is TGTGCCAGCAGTCTAAGGGGGCCCCCCAACCTCTATGGCTACACCTTC. Translating it yields CASSLRGPPNLYGYTF.

The V and J genes are TRBV4-1 and TRBJ1-2; D is ambiguous. This CDR3 spans 16 amino acids. CDR1 is MGHRA, CDR2 YSYEKL, per germline. Trimming removed 4 bases at V and 7 bases at J, with 22 bases between. Written as DNA, the CDR3 is TGCGCCAGCAGCCGGGCAGCATCAAACTCCTATGTTGGCTACACCTTC. Translated: CASSRAASNSYVGYTF.

V gene TRBV11-2 combines with J gene TRBJ1-1, with D maybe TRBD1 (5 bases). The V end lost 0 bases, the J end lost 4 bases, and 6 bases lay between the germline ends. CDR1 is SGHAT, CDR2 FQNNGV, per germline. The CDR3 sequence is 13 residues long. The CDR3 DNA reads as TGTGCCAGCAGCTTAGAGGGGCTCACTGAAGCTTTCTTT. This codes for CASSLEGLTEAFF.

The chain joins TRBV28 to TRBJ2-5; a weak D match, TRBD2 (6 bases). The CDR3 extends over 14 amino acids. V lost 6 bases, J lost 1 base, and 12 bases lay in between. Germline values: CDR1 MDHEN, CDR2 SYDVKM. CDR3 region: CASRIGGPQETQYF. Written as DNA, the CDR3 is TGTGCCAGCAGGATCGGAGGGCCCCAAGAGACCCAGTACTTC.

This clone has a handful of counts. The chain links TRBV6-5 to TRBJ2-7; maybe TRBD2 (5 bases). The CDR3 covers 15 residues. V lost 6 bases and J 2 bases, leaving 17 bases between the germline ends. Germline CDR1 is MNHEY and CDR2 is SVGAGI. CDR3 sequence reads: CASSPASGFPYEQYF. CDR3 nucleotide sequence: TGTGCCAGCAGCCCGGCTTCGGGATTTCCCTACGAGCAGTACTTC.

The V call is TRBV5-8, the J call TRBJ1-1; 7 bases match TRBD1. The CDR3 length is 13 residues. CDR1 and CDR2 (germline): SGHTS, YDEGEE. Unmatched junction bases numbered 7, after V lost 3 bases and J lost 8 bases. In nucleotides, the CDR3 is TGTGCCAGCAGCTATCAGGACAGGTGGGAAGCTTTCTTT. Amino acid sequence: CASSYQDRWEAFF.

CDR3 residues: CASSQEKGANYGYTF. CDR3 nucleotides: TGTGCCAGCAGCCAAGAGAAAGGGGCCAACTATGGCTACACCTTC. The rearrangement joins TRBV4-2 to TRBJ1-2; perhaps TRBD1 as D (5 bases). V lost 0 bases, J lost 2 bases, and 10 bases lay in between. Looked up from germline, CDR1 is LGHNA and CDR2 is YNFKEQ. The CDR3 sequence is 15 residues long.

This chain connects TRBV30 to TRBJ1-1, with TRBD1 as a possible D gene (6 bases). The V end lost 8 bases, the J end lost 6 bases, and 19 bases lay between the germline ends. Germline-derived CDR1 and CDR2 are GTSNPN and SVGIG (reference sequence). This CDR3 is built from 13 residues. CDR3 bases: TGTGCCGGAGAGAGGGGGGGATACTCTGAAGCTTTCTTT. This sequence encodes CAGERGGYSEAFF.

J is TRBJ1-1 and V is TRBV2; 8 positions match TRBD1. Losses at the gene ends were 4 bases for V and 4 bases for J; bases not matched to a gene: 5. In germline, CDR1 is SNHLY, CDR2 FYNNEI. There are 14 residues in the CDR3. The CDR3 coding sequence is TGTGCCAGCAGTGGACAGGGGTTGAGCACTGAAGCTTTCTTT. Amino acid sequence: CASSGQGLSTEAFF. The variable domain in full, with the rest retrieved from reference TRBV2 and TRBJ1-1, is EPEVTQTPSHQVTQMGQEVILRCVPISNHLYFYWYRQILGQKVEFLVSFYNNEISEKSEIFDDQFSVERPDGSNFTLKIRSTKLEDSAMYFCASSGQGLSTEAFFGQGTRLTVV.

The rearrangement uses TRBV19 and TRBJ2-2; maybe TRBD2 (7 bases). This CDR3 is 16 amino acids long. V was cut by 3 bases and J by 6 bases, with 17 bases left in between. The V gene's germline CDR1 is LNHDA and CDR2 SQIVND (reference sequence). The CDR3 reads CASSMGGGASPGELFF. Written as DNA, the CDR3 is TGTGCCAGTAGTATGGGTGGGGGGGCGAGTCCCGGGGAGCTGTTTTTT.

This rearrangement joins TRBV6-1 to TRBJ1-2; unclear D gene. Germline V gene lookup returns CDR1 MNHNS and CDR2 SASEGT. V lost 7 bases, J lost 1 base, and 10 bases lay in between. This CDR3 is built from 13 residues. CDR3 amino acids: CASTSSGNYGYTF. CDR3 DNA sequence: TGTGCCAGCACCTCATCGGGTAACTATGGCTACACCTTC.

This chain joins TRBV2 and TRBJ1-1, with 7 bases fitting TRBD1. The CDR3 length is 13 residues. The V gene end was trimmed by 6 bases and the J gene end by 4 bases; junction bases not matched to a gene: 5. Germline CDR1 reads SNHLY; CDR2 reads FYNNEI. CDR3 bases: TGTGCCAGCAGCCGACAGGGTGCCACTGAAGCTTTCTTT. It is translated as CASSRQGATEAFF.

The chain uses TRBV7-8 and TRBJ2-7; 9 bases map to TRBD1. The CDR3 runs to 14 residues. Germline V gene lookup returns CDR1 SGHVS and CDR2 FQNEAQ. Trimming at V came to 4 bases and at J to 5 bases, leaving 6 bases not matched to a gene. The CDR3 spells CASSSTGGRDEQYF. CDR3 coding DNA: TGTGCCAGCAGCTCGACAGGGGGGAGGGACGAGCAGTACTTC. Variable domain in full (rest from reference TRBV7-8 and TRBJ2-7): GAGVSQSPRYKVAKRGQDVALRCDPISGHVSLFWYQQALGQGPEFLTYFQNEAQLDKSGLPSDRFFAERPEGSVSTLKIQRTQQEDSAVYLCASSSTGGRDEQYFGPGTRLTVT.

The chain joins TRBV4-1 to TRBJ2-7, with 8 nucleotides matching TRBD1. This CDR3 contains 15 residues. J was trimmed by 3 bases and V by 1 base; bases with no gene match: 5. CDR1 and CDR2 (germline): MGHRA, YSYEKL. As DNA, the CDR3 is TGCGCCAGCAGCCAAGTTTCAGGGGGCGGCTACGAGCAGTACTTC. It codes for CASSQVSGGGYEQYF.

This chain uses TRBV6-5 with TRBJ1-6, with unresolved D. The V gene lost 8 bases and the J gene lost 8 bases, with 13 bases spanning the gap. Germline lookup yields CDR1 MNHEY and CDR2 SVGAGI. This CDR3 comprises 13 residues. The CDR3 DNA is TGTGCCAGCCGTCGAGAGAGAGATTCACCCCTCCACTTT. It translates to CASRRERDSPLHF.

The chain carries TRBV28 and TRBJ1-2; TRBD1 agrees at 7 bases. The CDR3 consists of 15 residues. Per germline, CDR1 MDHEN and CDR2 SYDVKM. Unmatched junction bases numbered 11, after V lost 2 bases and J lost 8 bases. CDR3 DNA sequence: TGTGCCAGCAGTTTACGGGGACAGAGGCAGGAGGGCTACACCTTC. It yields the protein CASSLRGQRQEGYTF.

The genes are TRBV6-1 and TRBJ1-6; no reliable D call. The CDR3 runs to 14 residues. Germline CDR1 is MNHNS and CDR2 is SASEGT. V was pared by 9 bases and J by 0 bases, with 9 bases between. CDR3 nucleotide sequence: TGTGCCAGTCAGGCGGGCTCCTATAATTCACCCCTCCACTTT. Protein: CASQAGSYNSPLHF.

V gene TRBV7-9 combines with J gene TRBJ1-2, with 7 bases fitting TRBD1. The length of the CDR3 is 15 residues. From germline, CDR1 is SEHNR and CDR2 FQNEAQ (reference sequence). After removal of 5 bases from V and 6 bases from J, the junction contained 12 bases not matched to a gene. CDR3 loop: CASSPTGLVLDGYTF. The CDR3 bases are TGTGCCAGCAGCCCGACAGGGTTAGTTCTCGATGGCTACACCTTC.

J is TRBJ2-6 and V is TRBV27, with D unresolved. This CDR3 has 14 amino acids. V was trimmed by 5 bases and J by 0 bases, leaving 5 bases between them. CDR1 MNHEY and CDR2 SMNVEV come from the germline V gene (reference sequence). The chain's CDR3 is CASSLVSGANVLTF. CDR3 DNA sequence: TGTGCCAGCAGTCTAGTCTCTGGGGCCAACGTCCTGACTTTC.

Only a few counts were recorded for this clone. The chain combines TRBV27 with TRBJ1-2; 7 nucleotides match TRBD1. The germline V gene encodes CDR1 MNHEY and CDR2 SMNVEV (reference sequence). J lost 7 bases, V lost 5 bases, and 10 bases had no gene match. The CDR3 length is 14 residues. CDR3 sequence: CASSMSTGIFGYTF. The CDR3 region has the DNA TGTGCCAGCAGTATGTCGACAGGGATTTTTGGCTACACCTTC.